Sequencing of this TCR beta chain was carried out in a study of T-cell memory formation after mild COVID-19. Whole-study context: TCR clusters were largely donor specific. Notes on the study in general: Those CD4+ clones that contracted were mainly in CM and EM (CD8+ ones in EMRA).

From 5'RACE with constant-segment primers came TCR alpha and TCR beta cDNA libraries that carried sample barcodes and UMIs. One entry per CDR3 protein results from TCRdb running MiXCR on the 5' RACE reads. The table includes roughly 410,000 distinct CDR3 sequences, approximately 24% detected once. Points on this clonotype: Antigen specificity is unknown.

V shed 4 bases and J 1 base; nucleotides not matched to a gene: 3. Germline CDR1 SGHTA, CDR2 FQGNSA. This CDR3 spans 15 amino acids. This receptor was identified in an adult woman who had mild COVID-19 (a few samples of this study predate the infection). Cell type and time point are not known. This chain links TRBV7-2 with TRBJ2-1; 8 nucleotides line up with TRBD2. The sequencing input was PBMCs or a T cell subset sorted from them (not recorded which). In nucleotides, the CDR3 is TGTGCCAGCAGCTCCGGGACTAGATCCTACAATGAGCAGTTCTTC. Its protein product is CASSSGTRSYNEQFF.